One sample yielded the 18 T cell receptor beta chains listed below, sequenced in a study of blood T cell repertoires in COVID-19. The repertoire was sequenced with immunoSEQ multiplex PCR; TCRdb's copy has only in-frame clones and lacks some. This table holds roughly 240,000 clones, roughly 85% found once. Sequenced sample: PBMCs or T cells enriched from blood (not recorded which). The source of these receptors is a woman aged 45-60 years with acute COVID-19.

CDR3 DNA: TGTGCCAGCAGCATCGACCGGGGACAGACGAACACCGGGGAGCTGTTTTTT. Protein sequence: CASSIDRGQTNTGELFF. The chain couples TRBV13 to TRBJ2-2, with 7 bases identical to TRBD1. The germline V gene has CDR1 PRHDT and CDR2 FYEKMQ (reference sequence). This CDR3 comprises 17 residues. The V segment lost 5 bases and the J segment 0 bases; nucleotides outside the gene matches: 9.

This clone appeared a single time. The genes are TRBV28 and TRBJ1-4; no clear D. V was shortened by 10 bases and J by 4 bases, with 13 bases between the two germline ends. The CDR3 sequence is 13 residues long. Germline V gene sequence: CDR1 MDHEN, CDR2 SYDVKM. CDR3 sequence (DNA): TGTGCCACCAAGGGAGCACTTAATGAAAAACTGTTTTTT. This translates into CATKGALNEKLFF.

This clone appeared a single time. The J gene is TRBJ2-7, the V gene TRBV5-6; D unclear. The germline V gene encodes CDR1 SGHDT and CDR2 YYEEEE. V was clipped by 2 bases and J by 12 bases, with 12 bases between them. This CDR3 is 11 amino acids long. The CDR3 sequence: CASSFRHLRYF. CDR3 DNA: TGTGCCAGCAGCTTTCGACACCTCCGGTACTTC.

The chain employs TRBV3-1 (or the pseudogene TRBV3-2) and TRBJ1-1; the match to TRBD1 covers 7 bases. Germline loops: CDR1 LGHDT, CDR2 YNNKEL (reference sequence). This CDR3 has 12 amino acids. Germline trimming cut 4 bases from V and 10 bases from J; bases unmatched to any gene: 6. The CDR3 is CASSLRGARAFF. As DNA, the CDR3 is TGTGCCAGCAGCCTCAGGGGGGCCCGAGCTTTCTTT.

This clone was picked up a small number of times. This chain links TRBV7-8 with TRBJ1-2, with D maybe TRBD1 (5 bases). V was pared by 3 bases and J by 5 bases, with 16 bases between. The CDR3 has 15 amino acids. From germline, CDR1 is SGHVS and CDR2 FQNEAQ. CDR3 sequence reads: CASSFNPTALYGYTF. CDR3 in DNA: TGTGCCAGCAGCTTTAATCCGACAGCGCTGTATGGCTACACCTTC.

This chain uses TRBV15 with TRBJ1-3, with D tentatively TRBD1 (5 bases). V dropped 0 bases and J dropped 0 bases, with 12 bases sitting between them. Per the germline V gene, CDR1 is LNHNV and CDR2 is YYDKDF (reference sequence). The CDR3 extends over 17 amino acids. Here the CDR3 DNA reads TGTGCCACCAGCAGAGACAGGGTGCTGAGCTCTGGAAACACCATATATTTT. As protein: CATSRDRVLSSGNTIYF.

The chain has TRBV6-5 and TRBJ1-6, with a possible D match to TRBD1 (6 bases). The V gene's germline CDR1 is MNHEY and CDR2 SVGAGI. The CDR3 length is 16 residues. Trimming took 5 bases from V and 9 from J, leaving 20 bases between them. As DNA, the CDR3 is TGTGCCAGCAGTAACTTGGGGGCGACCTGGGGTTCACCCCTCCACTTT. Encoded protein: CASSNLGATWGSPLHF.

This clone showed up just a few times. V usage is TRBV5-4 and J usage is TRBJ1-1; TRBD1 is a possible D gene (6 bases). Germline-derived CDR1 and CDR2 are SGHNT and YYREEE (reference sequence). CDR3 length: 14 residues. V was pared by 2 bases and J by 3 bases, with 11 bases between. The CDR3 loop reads CASSFQGMDTEAFF. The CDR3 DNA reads TGTGCCAGCAGCTTTCAGGGGATGGACACTGAAGCTTTCTTT.

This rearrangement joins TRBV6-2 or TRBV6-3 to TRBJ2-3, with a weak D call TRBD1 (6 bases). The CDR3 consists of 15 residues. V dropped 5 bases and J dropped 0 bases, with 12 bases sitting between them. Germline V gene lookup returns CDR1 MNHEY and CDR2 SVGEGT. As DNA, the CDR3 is TGTGCCAGCAGTCCCGGGACAACTAGCACAGATACGCAGTATTTT. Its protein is CASSPGTTSTDTQYF.

Here the CDR3 DNA reads TGTGCCAGTAGTAGAGACAGGAGCAATCAGCCCCAGCATTTT. This encodes CASSRDRSNQPQHF. V and J are TRBV19 and TRBJ1-5, with a weak D call TRBD1 (6 bases). Trimming stripped 4 bases from V and 1 base from J, with 8 bases between. Per the germline V gene, CDR1 is LNHDA and CDR2 is SQIVND (reference sequence). The CDR3 extends over 14 amino acids.

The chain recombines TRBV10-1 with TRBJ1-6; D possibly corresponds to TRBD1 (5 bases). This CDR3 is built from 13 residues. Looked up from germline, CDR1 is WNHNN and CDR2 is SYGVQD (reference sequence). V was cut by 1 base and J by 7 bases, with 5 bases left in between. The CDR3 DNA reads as TGCGCCAGCAGTGAGTGGACAAATTCACCCCTCCACTTT. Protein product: CASSEWTNSPLHF.

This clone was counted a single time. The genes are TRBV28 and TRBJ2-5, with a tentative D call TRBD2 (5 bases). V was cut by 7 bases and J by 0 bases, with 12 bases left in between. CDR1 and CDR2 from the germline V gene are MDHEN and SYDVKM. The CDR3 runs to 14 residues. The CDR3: CASISPGNQETQYF. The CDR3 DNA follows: TGTGCCAGCATCTCGCCCGGGAACCAAGAGACCCAGTACTTC.

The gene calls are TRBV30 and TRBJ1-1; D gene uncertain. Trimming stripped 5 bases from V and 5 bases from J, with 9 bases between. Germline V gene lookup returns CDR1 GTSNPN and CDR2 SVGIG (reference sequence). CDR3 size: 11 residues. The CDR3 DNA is TGTGCCTGGGGCCGAGGGACTGAAGCTTTCTTT. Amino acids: CAWGRGTEAFF.

CDR3 loop: CASRSPQGIYGGYTF. CDR3 DNA sequence: TGTGCCAGCAGATCACCCCAGGGAATATATGGTGGCTACACCTTC. The chain uses TRBV27 and TRBJ1-2, with a tentative D call TRBD1 (5 bases). Germline lookup yields CDR1 MNHEY and CDR2 SMNVEV (reference sequence). The germline V and J ends were trimmed by 6 bases and 7 bases, with 21 bases remaining between them. CDR3 length: 15 residues.

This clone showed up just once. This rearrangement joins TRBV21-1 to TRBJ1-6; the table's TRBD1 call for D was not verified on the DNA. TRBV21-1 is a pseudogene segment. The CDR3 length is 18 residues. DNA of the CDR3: TGTGCCAGCAGCAAAGGACAAAGGGGTGGGGTGTGTAATTCACCCCTCCACTTT. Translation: CASSKGQRGGVCNSPLHF.

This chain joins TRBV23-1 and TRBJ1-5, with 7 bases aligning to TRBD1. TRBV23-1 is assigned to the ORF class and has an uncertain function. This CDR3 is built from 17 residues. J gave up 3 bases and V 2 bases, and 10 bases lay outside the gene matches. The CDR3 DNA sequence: TGCGCCAGCAGTCAAATACCGAAGGGGGCCCCCAATCAGCCCCAGCATTTT. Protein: CASSQIPKGAPNQPQHF.

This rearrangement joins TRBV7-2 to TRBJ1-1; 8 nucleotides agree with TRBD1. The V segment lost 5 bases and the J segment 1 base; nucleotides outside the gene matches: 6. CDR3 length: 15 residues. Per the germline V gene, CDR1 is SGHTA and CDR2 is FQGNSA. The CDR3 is CASSGRQGKNTEAFF. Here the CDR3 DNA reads TGTGCCAGCAGCGGTCGACAGGGGAAGAACACTGAAGCTTTCTTT.

CDR3 bases: TGTGCCTGTCTCCGACAGGGGGTTTACGAGCAGTACTTC. Translation gives CACLRQGVYEQYF. The rearrangement links TRBV30 to TRBJ2-7, with 9 bases fitting TRBD1. The V gene end was trimmed by 6 bases and the J gene end by 4 bases; junction bases not matched to a gene: 7. The CDR3 runs 13 residues. Germline V CDR1 and CDR2: GTSNPN, SVGIG (reference sequence). Drawing the rest from reference TRBV30 and TRBJ2-7, the complete variable domain is SQTIHQWPATLVQPVGSPLSLECTVEGTSNPNLYWYRQAAGRGLQLLFYSVGIGQISSEVPQNLSASRPQDRQFILSSKKLLLSDSGFYLCACLRQGVYEQYFGPGTRLTVT.